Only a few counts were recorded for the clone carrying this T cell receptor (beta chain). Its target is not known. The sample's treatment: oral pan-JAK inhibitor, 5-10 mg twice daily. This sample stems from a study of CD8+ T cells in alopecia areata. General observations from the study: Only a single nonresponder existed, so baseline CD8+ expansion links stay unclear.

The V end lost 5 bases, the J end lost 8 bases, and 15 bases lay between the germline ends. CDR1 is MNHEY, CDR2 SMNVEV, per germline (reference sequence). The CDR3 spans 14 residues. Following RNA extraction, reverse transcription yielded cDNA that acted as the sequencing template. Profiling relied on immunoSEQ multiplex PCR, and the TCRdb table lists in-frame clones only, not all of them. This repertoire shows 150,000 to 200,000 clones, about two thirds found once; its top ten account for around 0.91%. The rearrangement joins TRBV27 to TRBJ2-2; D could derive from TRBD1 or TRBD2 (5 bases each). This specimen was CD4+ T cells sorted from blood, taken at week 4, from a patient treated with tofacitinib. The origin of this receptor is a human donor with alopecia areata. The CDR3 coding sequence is TGTGCCAGCAGTCTCCTGGACGGGGCAGGGGAGCTGTTTTTT. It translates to CASSLLDGAGELFF.